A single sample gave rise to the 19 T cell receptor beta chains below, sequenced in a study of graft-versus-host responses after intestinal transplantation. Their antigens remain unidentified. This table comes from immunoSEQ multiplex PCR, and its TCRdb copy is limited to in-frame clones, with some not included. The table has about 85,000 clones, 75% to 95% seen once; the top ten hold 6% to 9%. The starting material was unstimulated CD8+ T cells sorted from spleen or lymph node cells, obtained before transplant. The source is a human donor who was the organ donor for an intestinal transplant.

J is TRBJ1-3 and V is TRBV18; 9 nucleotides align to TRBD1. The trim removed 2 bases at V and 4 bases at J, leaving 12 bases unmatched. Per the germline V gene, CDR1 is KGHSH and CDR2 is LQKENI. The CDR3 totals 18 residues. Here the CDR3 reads CASSPIAGTGLKGNTIYF. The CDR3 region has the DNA TGTGCCAGCTCACCAATCGCCGGGACAGGGTTGAAAGGAAACACCATATATTTT.

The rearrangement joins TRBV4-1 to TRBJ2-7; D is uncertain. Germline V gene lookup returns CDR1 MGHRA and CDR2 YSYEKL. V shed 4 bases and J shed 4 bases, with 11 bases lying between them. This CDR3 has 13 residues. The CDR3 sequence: CASSPGGGYEQYF. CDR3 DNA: TGCGCCAGCAGCCCCGGTGGTGGTTACGAGCAGTACTTC.

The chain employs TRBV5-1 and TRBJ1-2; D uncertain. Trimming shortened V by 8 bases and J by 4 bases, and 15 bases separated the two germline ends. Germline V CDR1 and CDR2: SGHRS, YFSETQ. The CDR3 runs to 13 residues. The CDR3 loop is CASSLQLGYGYTF. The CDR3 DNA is TGCGCCAGTAGTTTACAGCTTGGCTATGGCTACACCTTC.

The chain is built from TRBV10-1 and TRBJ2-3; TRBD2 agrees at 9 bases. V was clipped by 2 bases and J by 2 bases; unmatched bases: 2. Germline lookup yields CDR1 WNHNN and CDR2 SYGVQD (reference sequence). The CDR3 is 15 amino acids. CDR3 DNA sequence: TGCGCCAGCAGTGAGGGCGGGAGGGCCACAGATACGCAGTATTTT. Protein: CASSEGGRATDTQYF.

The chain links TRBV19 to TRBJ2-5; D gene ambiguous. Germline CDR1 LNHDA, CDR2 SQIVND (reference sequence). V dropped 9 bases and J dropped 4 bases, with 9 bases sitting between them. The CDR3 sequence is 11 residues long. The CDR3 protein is CASGSPETQYF. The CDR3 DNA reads TGTGCCAGCGGATCACCAGAGACCCAGTACTTC.

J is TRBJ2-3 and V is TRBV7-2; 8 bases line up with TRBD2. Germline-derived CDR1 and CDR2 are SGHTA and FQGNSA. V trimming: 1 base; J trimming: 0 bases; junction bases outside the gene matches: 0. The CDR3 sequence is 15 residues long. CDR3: CASSLVAGSTDTQYF. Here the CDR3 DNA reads TGTGCCAGCAGCTTAGTAGCGGGAAGCACAGATACGCAGTATTTT.

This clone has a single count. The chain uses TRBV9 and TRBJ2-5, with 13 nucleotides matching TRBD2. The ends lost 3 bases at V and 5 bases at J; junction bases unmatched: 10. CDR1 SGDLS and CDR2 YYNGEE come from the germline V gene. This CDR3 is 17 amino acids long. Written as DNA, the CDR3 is TGTGCCAGCAGCGCCCCCCACGGACTAGCGGGAGTTGAGACCCAGTACTTC. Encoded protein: CASSAPHGLAGVETQYF. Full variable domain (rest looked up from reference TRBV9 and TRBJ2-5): DSGVTQTPKHLITATGQRVTLRCSPRSGDLSVYWYQQSLDQGLQFLIQYYNGEERAKGNILERFSAQQFPDLHSELNLSSLELGDSALYFCASSAPHGLAGVETQYFGPGTRLLVL.

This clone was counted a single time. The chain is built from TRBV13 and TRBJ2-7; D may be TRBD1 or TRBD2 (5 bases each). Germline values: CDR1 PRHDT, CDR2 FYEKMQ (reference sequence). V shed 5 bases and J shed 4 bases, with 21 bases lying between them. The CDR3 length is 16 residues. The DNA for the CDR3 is TGTGCCAGCAGCCCAGACGCCGGGGCTGAAAAATACGAGCAGTACTTC. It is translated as CASSPDAGAEKYEQYF.

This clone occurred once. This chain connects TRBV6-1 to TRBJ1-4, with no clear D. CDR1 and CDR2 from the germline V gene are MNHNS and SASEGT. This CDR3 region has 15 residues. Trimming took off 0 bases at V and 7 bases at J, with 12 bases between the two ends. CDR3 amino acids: CASSEAILRPEKLFF. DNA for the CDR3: TGTGCCAGCAGTGAAGCGATCCTGAGGCCTGAAAAACTGTTTTTT.

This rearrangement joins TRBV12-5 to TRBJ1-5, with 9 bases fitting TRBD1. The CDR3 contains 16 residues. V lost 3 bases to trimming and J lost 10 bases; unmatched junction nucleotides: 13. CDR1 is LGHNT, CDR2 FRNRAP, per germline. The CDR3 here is CASGLGGQGLGSPQHF. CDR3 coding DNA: TGTGCTAGTGGTTTAGGGGGACAGGGCCTGGGTAGCCCCCAGCATTTT.

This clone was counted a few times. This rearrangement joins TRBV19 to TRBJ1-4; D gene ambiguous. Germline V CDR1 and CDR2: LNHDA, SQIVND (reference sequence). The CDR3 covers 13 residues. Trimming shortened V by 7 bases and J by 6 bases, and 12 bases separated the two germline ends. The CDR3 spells CASKEPVDEKLFF. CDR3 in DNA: TGTGCCAGTAAGGAACCGGTCGATGAAAAACTGTTTTTT.

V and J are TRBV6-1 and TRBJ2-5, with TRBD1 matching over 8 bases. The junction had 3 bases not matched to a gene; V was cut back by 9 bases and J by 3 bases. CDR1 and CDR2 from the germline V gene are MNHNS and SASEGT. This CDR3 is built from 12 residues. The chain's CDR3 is CARTDREETQYF. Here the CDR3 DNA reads TGTGCCAGGACGGACAGGGAAGAGACCCAGTACTTC.

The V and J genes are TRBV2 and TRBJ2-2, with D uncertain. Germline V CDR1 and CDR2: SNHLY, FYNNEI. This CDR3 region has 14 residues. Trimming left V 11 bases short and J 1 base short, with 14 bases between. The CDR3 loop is CARGINENTGELFF. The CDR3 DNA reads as TGTGCCCGCGGAATAAATGAGAACACCGGGGAGCTGTTTTTT.

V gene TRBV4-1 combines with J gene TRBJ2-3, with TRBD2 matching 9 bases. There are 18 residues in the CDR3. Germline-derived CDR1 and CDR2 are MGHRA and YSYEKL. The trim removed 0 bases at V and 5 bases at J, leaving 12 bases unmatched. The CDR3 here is CASSQDLSGVAGVDTQYF. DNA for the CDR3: TGCGCCAGCAGCCAAGATCTCAGCGGGGTAGCGGGGGTAGATACGCAGTATTTT.

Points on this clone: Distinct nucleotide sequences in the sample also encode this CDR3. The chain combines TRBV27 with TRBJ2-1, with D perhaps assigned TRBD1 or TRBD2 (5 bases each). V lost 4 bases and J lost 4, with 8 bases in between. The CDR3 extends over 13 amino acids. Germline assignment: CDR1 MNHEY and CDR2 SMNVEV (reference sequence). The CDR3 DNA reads TGTGCCAGCAGTTGGGACCAGTACAATGAGCAGTTCTTC. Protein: CASSWDQYNEQFF.

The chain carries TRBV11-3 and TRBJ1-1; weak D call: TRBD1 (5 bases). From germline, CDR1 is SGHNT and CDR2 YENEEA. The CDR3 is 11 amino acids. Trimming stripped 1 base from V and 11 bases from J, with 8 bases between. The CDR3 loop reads CASSLGGEAFF. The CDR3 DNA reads TGTGCCAGCAGCTTAGGAGGGGAGGCTTTCTTT.

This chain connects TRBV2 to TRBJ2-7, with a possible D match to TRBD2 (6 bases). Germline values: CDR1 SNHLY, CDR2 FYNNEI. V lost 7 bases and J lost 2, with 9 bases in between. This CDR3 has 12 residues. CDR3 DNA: TGTGCCAGCATGGGGGGAACCTACGAGCAGTACTTC. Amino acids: CASMGGTYEQYF.

As DNA, the CDR3 is TGTGCCAGCTCACCCCGACGGAGTATCTATGGCTACACCTTC. It translates to CASSPRRSIYGYTF. The chain employs TRBV18 and TRBJ1-2; D gene uncertain. The CDR3 consists of 14 residues. Trimming took 3 bases from V and 4 from J, leaving 12 bases between them. CDR1 and CDR2 from the germline V gene are KGHSH and LQKENI.

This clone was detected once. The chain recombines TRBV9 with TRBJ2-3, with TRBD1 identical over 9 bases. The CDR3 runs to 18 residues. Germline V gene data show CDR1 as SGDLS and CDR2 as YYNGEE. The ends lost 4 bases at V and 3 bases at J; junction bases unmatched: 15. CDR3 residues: CASSTPGQGGLGTDTQYF. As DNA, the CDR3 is TGTGCCAGCAGCACACCGGGACAGGGAGGTTTGGGTACAGATACGCAGTATTTT.